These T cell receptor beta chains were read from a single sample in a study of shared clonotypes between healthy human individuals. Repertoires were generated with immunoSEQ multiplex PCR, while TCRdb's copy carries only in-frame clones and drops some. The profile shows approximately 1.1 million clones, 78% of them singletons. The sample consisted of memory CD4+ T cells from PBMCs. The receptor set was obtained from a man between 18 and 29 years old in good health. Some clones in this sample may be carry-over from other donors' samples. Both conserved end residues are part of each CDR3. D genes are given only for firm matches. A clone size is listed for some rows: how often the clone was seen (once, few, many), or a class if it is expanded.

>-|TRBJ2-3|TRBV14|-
CASSQVFLGADTDTQYF
TGTGCCAGCAGCCAAGTCTTCCTCGGAGCGGACACAGATACGCAGTATTTT
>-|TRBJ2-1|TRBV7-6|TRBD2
CASSPGVAGFSYNEQFF
TGTGCCAGCAGCCCCGGGGTAGCGGGCTTCTCCTACAATGAGCAGTTCTTC
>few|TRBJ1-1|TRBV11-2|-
CASSPWGGTEAFF
TGTGCCAGCAGCCCTTGGGGGGGCACTGAAGCTTTCTTT
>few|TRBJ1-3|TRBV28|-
CASSPPGHQRRSGNTIYF
TGTGCCAGCAGTCCTCCGGGACACCAAAGGAGGTCTGGAAACACCATATATTTT
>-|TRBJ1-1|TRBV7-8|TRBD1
CASSPQTGVNTEAFF
TGTGCCAGCAGCCCTCAGACAGGGGTGAACACTGAAGCTTTCTTT
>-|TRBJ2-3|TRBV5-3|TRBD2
CARHRLAGTDTQYF
TGTGCTAGACACCGACTAGCGGGAACAGATACGCAGTATTTT
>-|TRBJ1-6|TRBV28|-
CASSLINSPLHF
TGTGCCAGCAGTTTGATTAATTCACCCCTCCACTTT
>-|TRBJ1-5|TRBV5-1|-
CASSLEGGQPQHF
TGCGCCAGCAGCTTGGAAGGAGGTCAGCCCCAGCATTTT
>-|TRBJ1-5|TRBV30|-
CAWSGPSLSNQPQHF
TGTGCCTGGAGTGGACCTTCACTAAGCAATCAGCCCCAGCATTTT
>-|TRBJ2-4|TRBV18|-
CASSPIELRDIQYF
TGTGCCAGCTCACCTATTGAGCTGCGGGACATTCAGTACTTC
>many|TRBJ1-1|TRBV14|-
CASSQGWGRTEAFF
TGTGCCAGCAGCCAAGGATGGGGCCGCACTGAAGCTTTCTTT
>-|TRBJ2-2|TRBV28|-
CASSLFGSRLKLNTGELFF
TGTGCCAGCAGTTTATTTGGCAGTAGATTGAAACTGAACACCGGGGAGCTGTTTTTT
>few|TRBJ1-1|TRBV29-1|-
CSVERWANTEAFF
TGCAGCGTTGAAAGGTGGGCGAACACTGAAGCTTTCTTT
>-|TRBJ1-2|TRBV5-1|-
CASSSVGGGRGYGYTF
TGCGCCAGCAGCTCAGTCGGCGGGGGGCGCGGCTATGGCTACACCTTC
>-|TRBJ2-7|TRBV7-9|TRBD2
CASSSLGVAGGAEQYF
TGTGCCAGCAGCTCCCTCGGGGTAGCGGGAGGGGCCGAGCAGTACTTC
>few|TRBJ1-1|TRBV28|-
CALSGGSWAEAFF
TGTGCCCTTAGCGGGGGGAGTTGGGCTGAAGCTTTCTTT
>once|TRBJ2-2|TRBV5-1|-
CARTGSVSTGELFF
TGCGCCAGAACCGGTAGTGTGAGCACCGGGGAGCTGTTTTTT
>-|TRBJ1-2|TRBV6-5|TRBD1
CASSVGQGYGYTF
TGTGCCAGCAGTGTCGGACAGGGCTATGGCTACACCTTC
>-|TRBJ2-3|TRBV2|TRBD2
CASSETSGSSDTQYF
TGTGCCAGCAGTGAAACTAGCGGGAGCTCAGATACGCAGTATTTT
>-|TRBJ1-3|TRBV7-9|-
CASSPDRTSGNTIYF
TGTGCCAGCAGTCCGGACAGAACCTCTGGAAACACCATATATTTT
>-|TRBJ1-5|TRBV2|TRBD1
CASSGGQSNQPQHF
TGTGCCAGCAGTGGGGGACAGAGCAATCAGCCCCAGCATTTT
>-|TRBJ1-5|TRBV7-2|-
CASSSTDYSNQPQHF
TGTGCCAGCAGCTCTACTGACTATAGCAATCAGCCCCAGCATTTT
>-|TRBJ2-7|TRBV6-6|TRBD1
CASSQTGTGGPEQYF
TGTGCCAGCAGCCAAACCGGGACAGGGGGCCCCGAGCAGTACTTC
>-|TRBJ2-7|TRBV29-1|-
CSVVPGGIIYEQYF
TGCAGCGTTGTCCCAGGCGGGATTATATACGAGCAGTACTTC
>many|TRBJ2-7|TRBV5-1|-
CASSLMEEQYF
TGCGCCAGCAGCTTGATGGAGGAGCAGTACTTC
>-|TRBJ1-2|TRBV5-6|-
CASSFGLQSYGYTF
TGTGCCAGCAGCTTTGGGTTACAGAGCTATGGCTACACCTTC
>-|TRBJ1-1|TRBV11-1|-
CASSPRDRGTEAFF
TGTGCCAGCAGCCCGCGGGACCGCGGCACTGAAGCTTTCTTT
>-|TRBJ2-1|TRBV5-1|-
CASSLGGDIGYNEQFF
TGCGCCAGCAGCTTGGGTGGGGACATTGGTTACAATGAGCAGTTCTTC
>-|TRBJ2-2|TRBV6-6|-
CASSWGDTGELFF
TGTGCCAGCAGTTGGGGGGACACCGGGGAGCTGTTTTTT
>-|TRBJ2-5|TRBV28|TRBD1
CASSLRGGRETQYF
TGTGCCAGCAGTTTAAGAGGGGGCCGGGAGACCCAGTACTTC